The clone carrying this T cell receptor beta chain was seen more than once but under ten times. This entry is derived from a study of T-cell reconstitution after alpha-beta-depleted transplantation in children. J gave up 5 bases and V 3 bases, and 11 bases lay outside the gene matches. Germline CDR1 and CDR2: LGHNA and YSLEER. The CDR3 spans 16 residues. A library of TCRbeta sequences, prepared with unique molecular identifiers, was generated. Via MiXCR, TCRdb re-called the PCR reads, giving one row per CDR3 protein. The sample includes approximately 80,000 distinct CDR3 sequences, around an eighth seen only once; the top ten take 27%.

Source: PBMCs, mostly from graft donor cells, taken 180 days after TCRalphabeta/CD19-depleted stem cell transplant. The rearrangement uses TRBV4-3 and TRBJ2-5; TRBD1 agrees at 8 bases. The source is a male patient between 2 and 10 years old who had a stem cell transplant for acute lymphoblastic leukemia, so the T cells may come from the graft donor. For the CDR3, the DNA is TGCGCCAGCAGCCAGGGGACAGGAATCACGGGGGAGACCCAGTACTTC. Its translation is CASSQGTGITGETQYF.